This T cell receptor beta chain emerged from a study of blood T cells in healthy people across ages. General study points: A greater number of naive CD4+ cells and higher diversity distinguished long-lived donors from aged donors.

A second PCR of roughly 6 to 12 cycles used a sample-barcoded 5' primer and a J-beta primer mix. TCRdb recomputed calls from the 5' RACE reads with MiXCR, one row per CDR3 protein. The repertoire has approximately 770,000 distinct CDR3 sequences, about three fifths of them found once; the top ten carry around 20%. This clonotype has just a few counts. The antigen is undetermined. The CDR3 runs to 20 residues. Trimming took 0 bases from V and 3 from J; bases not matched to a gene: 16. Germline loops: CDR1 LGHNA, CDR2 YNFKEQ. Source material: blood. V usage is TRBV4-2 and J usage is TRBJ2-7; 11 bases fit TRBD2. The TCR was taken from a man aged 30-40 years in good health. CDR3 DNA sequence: TGTGCCAGCAGCCAAGATCAGTCAGGGACTAGCGGTTCCGTCGTCTACGAGCAGTACTTC. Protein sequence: CASSQDQSGTSGSVVYEQYF.